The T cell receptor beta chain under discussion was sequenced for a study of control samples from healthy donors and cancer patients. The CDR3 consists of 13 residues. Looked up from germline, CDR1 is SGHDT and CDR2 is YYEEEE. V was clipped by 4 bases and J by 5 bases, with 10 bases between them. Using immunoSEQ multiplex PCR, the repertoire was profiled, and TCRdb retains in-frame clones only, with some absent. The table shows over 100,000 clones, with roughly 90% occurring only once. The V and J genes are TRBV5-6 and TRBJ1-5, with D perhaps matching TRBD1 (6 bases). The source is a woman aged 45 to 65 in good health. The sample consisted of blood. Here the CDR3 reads CASSLRGDQPQHF. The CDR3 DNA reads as TGTGCCAGCAGCCTAAGGGGGGATCAGCCCCAGCATTTT.